A single sample gave rise to the 3 T cell receptor beta chains below, sequenced in a study of PD-L1 blockade in urothelial cancer (dated by TCRdb to 2015 to 2018). Libraries were built with the immunoSEQ multiplex PCR assay. In TCRdb, the immuneACCESS table is reduced to in-frame sequences with V and J assigned. These tables do not hold every clone; where another copy was compared, an unresolved V gene accounts for under half, and the others remain unexplained. The sample data list 55,000 to 70,000 clones, and over 75% of these were observed just once. The ten top clones hold around 4.5% of the sample. The sequencing here drew on PBMCs, taken around atezolizumab (anti-PD-L1) treatment. Every receptor here comes from a man aged 65-85 years with urothelial cancer.

V usage is TRBV7-2 and J usage is TRBJ2-5; 11 bases line up with TRBD2. Per the germline V gene, CDR1 is SGHTA and CDR2 is FQGNSA. The CDR3 totals 15 residues. Germline trimming cut 5 bases from V and 7 bases from J; bases unmatched to any gene: 9. The CDR3 DNA follows: TGTGCCAGCAGCCCACTAGCGGGAGAGGAGGCGACCCAGTACTTC. The encoded protein is CASSPLAGEEATQYF. The variable domain in full, completed from reference TRBV7-2 and TRBJ2-5, reads GAGVSQSPSNKVTEKGKDVELRCDPISGHTALYWYRQSLGQGLEFLIYFQGNSAPDKSGLPSDRFSAERTGGSVSTLTIQRTQQEDSAVYLCASSPLAGEEATQYFGPGTRLLVL.

This clone appeared a single time. V and J are TRBV30 and TRBJ2-1; TRBD2 is a possible D gene (5 bases). V lost 2 bases and J lost 5, with 10 bases in between. The germline V gene has CDR1 GTSNPN and CDR2 SVGIG (reference sequence). The CDR3 has 13 residues. CDR3: CAWSWLANNEQFF. CDR3 nucleotides: TGTGCCTGGAGTTGGCTAGCCAACAATGAGCAGTTCTTC.

This clone was seen just once. DNA of the CDR3: TGTGCCAGTAGTCTTAATCGACGGGACATCTATGGCTACACCTTC. Amino acids: CASSLNRRDIYGYTF. The genes are TRBV19 and TRBJ1-2; tentative D call: TRBD1 (6 bases). Germline V CDR1 and CDR2: LNHDA, SQIVND (reference sequence). The CDR3 sequence is 15 residues long. V was pared by 5 bases and J by 4 bases, with 17 bases between.